This T cell receptor beta chain was sequenced in a study of blood T cell repertoires in COVID-19. Study as a whole: Samples representing acute and convalescent COVID-19 were sourced from the United States, Italy and Spain.

The V gene's germline CDR1 is SGHTA and CDR2 FQGNSA. Trimming cost V 5 bases and J 6 bases; bases outside gene matches: 6. CDR3 length: 16 amino acids. Original processing notes: It was from reference gene primer amplification that nucleated cell counts were estimated. Only in-frame clones appear in the TCRdb table, and some are missing; sequencing was by immunoSEQ multiplex PCR. That table is the source of V, J and clone size, and D and trimming were worked out from the DNA. The table records approximately 85,000 clones, 87% of them present only once. J is TRBJ2-2 and V is TRBV7-2; TRBD2 agrees at 13 bases. Sequencing was performed on peripheral blood. This receptor was identified in a woman between 50 and 59 years old with active or convalescent COVID-19. The DNA of the CDR3 is TGTGCCAGCAGCCCCACTAGCGGGGGGGCGGCCGGGGAGCTGTTTTTT. Protein: CASSPTSGGAAGELFF.